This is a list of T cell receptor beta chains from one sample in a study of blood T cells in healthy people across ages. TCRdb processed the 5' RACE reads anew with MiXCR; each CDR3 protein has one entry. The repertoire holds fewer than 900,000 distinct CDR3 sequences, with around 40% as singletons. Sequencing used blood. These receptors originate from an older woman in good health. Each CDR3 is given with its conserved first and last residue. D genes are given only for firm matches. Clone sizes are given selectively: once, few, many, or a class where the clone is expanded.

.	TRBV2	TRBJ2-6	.	TGTGCCAGCAGGCCGGGACCCCAGAAAGCTGGGGCCAACGTCCTGACTTTC	CASRPGPQKAGANVLTF
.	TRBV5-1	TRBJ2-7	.	TGCGCCAGCAGCTTGGCCCAGGGGTCCCAATCCTCCTACGAGCAGTACTTC	CASSLAQGSQSSYEQYF
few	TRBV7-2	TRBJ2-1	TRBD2	TGTGCCAGCAGCTTAGTAGGGACTAGCGGGAGTGACAATGAGCAGTTCTTC	CASSLVGTSGSDNEQFF
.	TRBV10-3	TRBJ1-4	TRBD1	TGTGCCATCAGTGCAAGACAGGGGCCGGCTAATGAAAAACTGTTTTTT	CAISARQGPANEKLFF
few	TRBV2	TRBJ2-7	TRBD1	TGTGCCAGCAGGCCCCCTCCGGGACAGGGGGCGCGATTCTTCGAGCAGTACTTC	CASRPPPGQGARFFEQYF
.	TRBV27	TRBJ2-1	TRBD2	TGTGCCAGCAGCCAAAATCCGGGACTAGCGGCCTACAATGAGCAGTTCTTC	CASSQNPGLAAYNEQFF
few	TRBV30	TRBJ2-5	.	TGTGCCTGGATCCATGTGGAGACCCAGTACTTC	CAWIHVETQYF
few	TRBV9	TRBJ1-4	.	TGTGCCAGCAGTCGGGACACGGGAAATGAAAAACTGTTTTTT	CASSRDTGNEKLFF
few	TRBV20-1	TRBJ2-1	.	TGCAGTGCTAGTCGGGGGCCCGTTTACAATGAGCAGTTCTTC	CSASRGPVYNEQFF
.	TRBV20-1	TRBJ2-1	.	TGCAGTGCTAGAGATACGGGGTTACACAATGAGCAGTTCTTC	CSARDTGLHNEQFF
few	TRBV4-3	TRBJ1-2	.	TGCGCCAGCAGCCAACAGGACAGATCCTATGGCTACACCTTC	CASSQQDRSYGYTF
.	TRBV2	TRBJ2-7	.	TGTGCCAGCAGAGGGTCTAGCGTGGTGAACGAGCAGTACTTC	CASRGSSVVNEQYF
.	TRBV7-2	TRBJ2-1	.	TGTGCCAGCAGCGTAGATATGAGGGCGGGCTCCTACAATGAGCAGTTCTTC	CASSVDMRAGSYNEQFF
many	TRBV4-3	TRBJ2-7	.	TGCGCCAGCAGCCAAGAGGGCGCAGTCGGCTACGAGCAGTACTTC	CASSQEGAVGYEQYF
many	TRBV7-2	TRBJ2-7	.	TGTGCCAGCAGCCCAGGACATCCCTACGAGCAGTACTTC	CASSPGHPYEQYF
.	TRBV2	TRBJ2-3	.	TGTGCCAGCAGTGAAGTAGGCGGCAGCCGCCCGGGTACGCAGTATTTT	CASSEVGGSRPGTQYF
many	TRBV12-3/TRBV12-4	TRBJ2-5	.	TGTGCCAGCAGGGGGAACGGACAAGAGACCCAGTACTTC	CASRGNGQETQYF
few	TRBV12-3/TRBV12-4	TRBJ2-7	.	TGTGCCAGCAAGTACGACTCCTACGAGCAGTACTTC	CASKYDSYEQYF
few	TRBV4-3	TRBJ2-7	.	TGCGCCAGCAGCCAAGGCTCTAGCGCTTCCTACGAGCAGTACTTC	CASSQGSSASYEQYF
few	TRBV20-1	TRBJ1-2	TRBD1	TGCAGTGCTAGCCAGGGGGCAAAGGGTGGCTACACCTTC	CSASQGAKGGYTF
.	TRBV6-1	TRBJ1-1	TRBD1	TGTGCCAGCAGCGCGAAAGGTGGACAGGGGATAAACACTAAAGCTTTCTTT	CASSAKGGQGINTKAFF
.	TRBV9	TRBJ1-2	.	TGTGCCAGCAGCGCCCTATCTAGTGGCTACACCTTC	CASSALSSGYTF
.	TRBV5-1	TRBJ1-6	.	TGCGCCAGCAGCTCGGACAGAACCAATTCACCCCTCCACTTT	CASSSDRTNSPLHF
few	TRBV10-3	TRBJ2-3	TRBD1	TGTGCCTCCACGGACAGGGTCACAGATACGCAGTATTTT	CASTDRVTDTQYF